The 23 T cell receptor beta chains in this list originate from one sample, sequenced in a study of shared clonotypes between healthy human individuals. Method: immunoSEQ multiplex PCR; TCRdb's copy keeps in-frame clones and lacks some. This table has 2 million to 2.5 million clones, just under 95% appearing once. Naive CD8 cells were CD45RO-negative, positively selected for CCR7, excluding terminally differentiated effector memory CD45RA+ cells. Input material: naive CD8+ T cells sorted from blood. The receptors were gathered from a man between 18 and 29 years old in good health.

V usage is TRBV11-2 and J usage is TRBJ1-1, with 9 bases aligning to TRBD1. The J segment lost 5 bases and the V segment lost 4 bases, leaving 8 bases of the junction unmatched. The CDR3 runs 15 residues. Germline V gives CDR1 SGHAT, CDR2 FQNNGV. The CDR3, as DNA: TGTGCCAGCAGCTCCACAGGGGGCTCATGGACTGAAGCTTTCTTT. This codes for CASSSTGGSWTEAFF.

V and J are TRBV6-1 and TRBJ1-1; 8 nucleotides match TRBD1. Germline V gene data show CDR1 as MNHNS and CDR2 as SASEGT. The J segment lost 4 bases and the V segment lost 2 bases, leaving 6 bases of the junction unmatched. CDR3 length equals 15 residues. The CDR3: CASSEMTGEVTEAFF. The CDR3 DNA follows: TGTGCCAGCAGTGAAATGACAGGGGAAGTCACTGAAGCTTTCTTT.

This chain links TRBV27 with TRBJ1-5; D might be TRBD1 (5 bases). V was trimmed by 5 bases and J by 0 bases, leaving 17 bases between them. The CDR3 runs to 17 residues. Germline V CDR1 and CDR2: MNHEY, SMNVEV (reference sequence). In nucleotides, the CDR3 is TGTGCCAGCAGTCTATACTTCGCGGACAATAGCAATCAGCCCCAGCATTTT. Protein sequence: CASSLYFADNSNQPQHF.

The chain joins TRBV4-1 to TRBJ1-2; D is ambiguous. Trimming shortened V by 1 base and J by 4 bases, and 13 bases separated the two germline ends. The V gene's germline CDR1 is MGHRA and CDR2 YSYEKL. This CDR3 is 15 amino acids long. CDR3 sequence (DNA): TGCGCCAGCAGCCAAGGAGGTCCGGGTGTCTATGGCTACACCTTC. As protein: CASSQGGPGVYGYTF.

The gene calls are TRBV28 and TRBJ1-1; no reliable D call. The CDR3 consists of 12 residues. Germline V gene sequence: CDR1 MDHEN, CDR2 SYDVKM. V lost 2 bases, J lost 7 bases, and 8 bases lay in between. CDR3 protein: CASSLVGIEAFF. CDR3 DNA sequence: TGTGCCAGCAGTTTAGTAGGGATTGAAGCTTTCTTT.

The chain carries TRBV2 and TRBJ2-7; 10 bases agree with TRBD2. Germline CDR1 is SNHLY and CDR2 is FYNNEI. V shed 3 bases and J 5 bases; nucleotides not matched to a gene: 4. This CDR3 has 14 residues. CDR3 region: CASSDPLAGDEQYF. The CDR3 DNA reads TGTGCCAGCAGTGATCCCCTAGCGGGGGACGAGCAGTACTTC.

Details on this clone: Different DNA sequences within this sample yield the same CDR3. The DNA for the CDR3 is TGTGCCATCAGTGAGTCGGGGGATAGCAATCAGCCCCAGCATTTT. Residues: CAISESGDSNQPQHF. This chain uses TRBV10-3 with TRBJ1-5, with D tentatively TRBD1 (5 bases). The germline CDR1 and CDR2 sequences are ENHRY and SYGVKD. The CDR3 is 15 residues long. The V gene lost 0 bases and the J gene lost 0 bases, with 6 bases spanning the gap.

The rearrangement uses TRBV7-9 and TRBJ2-1; perhaps TRBD2 as D (5 bases). CDR1 SEHNR and CDR2 FQNEAQ come from the germline V gene (reference sequence). V dropped 6 bases and J dropped 8 bases, with 8 bases sitting between them. The CDR3 has 11 residues. For the CDR3, the DNA is TGTGCCAGCAGACGGGATGATGAGCAGTTCTTC. It translates to CASRRDDEQFF.

This clone is a singleton in its sample. The genes are TRBV28 and TRBJ1-2, with D unclear. Germline V gives CDR1 MDHEN, CDR2 SYDVKM. V was cut by 6 bases and J by 5 bases, with 7 bases left in between. CDR3 length equals 11 residues. The CDR3 here is CASSDLYGYTF. CDR3 sequence (DNA): TGTGCCAGCAGCGACCTATATGGCTACACCTTC.

V is TRBV2 and J is TRBJ2-1; D is possibly TRBD1 (6 bases). CDR3 length equals 11 residues. Germline V gene sequence: CDR1 SNHLY, CDR2 FYNNEI. Trimming took 4 bases from V and 16 from J, leaving 14 bases between them. The CDR3 here is CASSAGVRDFF. The CDR3 DNA follows: TGTGCCAGCAGTGCAGGGGTTAGGGATTTCTTC.

The chain is built from TRBV2 and TRBJ1-4; 9 nucleotides align to TRBD1. This CDR3 has 17 residues. V shed 5 bases and J 8 bases; nucleotides not matched to a gene: 15. Germline assignment: CDR1 SNHLY and CDR2 FYNNEI. CDR3 coding DNA: TGTGCCAGCAGTCCTCCGGGACAGGGCGCGTGGCCGGAAAAACTGTTTTTT. Protein: CASSPPGQGAWPEKLFF.

This clone was observed a single time. The chain joins TRBV27 to TRBJ2-7; no definite D call. The CDR3 spans 14 residues. Trimming took off 2 bases at V and 0 bases at J, with 8 bases between the two ends. Germline-derived CDR1 and CDR2 are MNHEY and SMNVEV (reference sequence). The CDR3 sequence: CASSLGRNSYEQYF. In DNA form, the CDR3 reads TGTGCCAGCAGTTTAGGCAGGAACTCCTACGAGCAGTACTTC.

V is TRBV9 and J is TRBJ2-5, with TRBD2 matching over 12 bases. This CDR3 spans 17 amino acids. Germline CDR1 and CDR2: SGDLS and YYNGEE. The junction had 8 bases not matched to a gene; V was cut back by 4 bases and J by 1 base. For the CDR3, the DNA is TGTGCCAGCAGCCCGCGACTAGCGGGGGACCTCCAAGAGACCCAGTACTTC. It translates to CASSPRLAGDLQETQYF.

This sequence joins TRBV11-2 and TRBJ2-7, with TRBD1 matching over 9 bases. V lost 5 bases to trimming and J lost 2 bases; unmatched junction nucleotides: 4. Germline loops: CDR1 SGHAT, CDR2 FQNNGV. The CDR3 loop spans 14 amino acids. The CDR3 protein is CASSPRDRAYEQYF. CDR3 nucleotides: TGTGCCAGCAGCCCCCGGGACAGGGCCTACGAGCAGTACTTC.

The chain combines TRBV7-6 with TRBJ1-1; perhaps TRBD1 as D (6 bases). Germline CDR1 and CDR2: SGHVS and FNYEAQ. Trimming cost V 7 bases and J 0 bases, with 18 bases left between them. The CDR3 is made up of 16 amino acids. The CDR3 coding sequence is TGTGCCAGCACTACTCTCGGGGGCCTCGTGAACACTGAAGCTTTCTTT. This translates into CASTTLGGLVNTEAFF. The full variable domain, in which reference TRBV7-6 and TRBJ1-1 provide the parts outside the CDR3, is GAGVSQSPRYKVTKRGQDVALRCDPISGHVSLYWYRQALGQGPEFLTYFNYEAQQDKSGLPNDRFSAERPEGSISTLTIQRTEQRDSAMYRCASTTLGGLVNTEAFFGQGTRLTVV.

Here the CDR3 DNA reads TGTGCCAGCAGTGAAGTTGTCACAGATACGCAGTATTTT. It yields the protein CASSEVVTDTQYF. The chain carries TRBV2 and TRBJ2-3; D call uncertain. Looked up from germline, CDR1 is SNHLY and CDR2 is FYNNEI. This CDR3 contains 13 residues. The V gene lost 1 base and the J gene lost 2 bases, with 4 bases spanning the gap.

The rearrangement uses TRBV29-1 and TRBJ2-4, with a tentative D call TRBD2 (5 bases). Germline V CDR1 and CDR2: SQVTM, ANQGSEA. Trimming left V 5 bases short and J 1 base short, with 12 bases between. This CDR3 has 14 residues. For the CDR3, the DNA is TGCAGCGTTCTCGGGGTGGGGGCCAAAAACATTCAGTACTTC. Translated: CSVLGVGAKNIQYF.

This rearrangement joins TRBV7-2 to TRBJ2-7, with D uncertain. Trimming cost V 2 bases and J 1 base, with 6 bases left between them. The CDR3 covers 13 residues. Germline assignment: CDR1 SGHTA and CDR2 FQGNSA. The CDR3 loop reads CASSLLESYEQYF. CDR3 DNA sequence: TGTGCCAGCAGCTTACTGGAATCCTACGAGCAGTACTTC. Supplemented by reference TRBV7-2 and TRBJ2-7, the full variable domain reads GAGVSQSPSNKVTEKGKDVELRCDPISGHTALYWYRQSLGQGLEFLIYFQGNSAPDKSGLPSDRFSAERTGGSVSTLTIQRTQQEDSAVYLCASSLLESYEQYFGPGTRLTVT.

The V and J genes are TRBV28 and TRBJ2-2; TRBD2 aligns across 16 bases. The CDR3 is made up of 19 amino acids. The J segment lost 8 bases and the V segment lost 6 bases, leaving 15 bases of the junction unmatched. In germline, CDR1 is MDHEN, CDR2 SYDVKM. CDR3 DNA: TGTGCCAGCAGCTTGATCTCGGGACTAGCGGGAGGGCCGTTAGGGGAGCTGTTTTTT. This encodes CASSLISGLAGGPLGELFF.

For this clone: Other nucleotide sequences in the sample specify the same CDR3. The chain has TRBV6-5 and TRBJ2-5; no clear D. Trimming took off 0 bases at V and 2 bases at J, with 4 bases between the two ends. Per the germline V gene, CDR1 is MNHEY and CDR2 is SVGAGI. The CDR3 has 13 amino acids. CDR3 DNA: TGTGCCAGCAGTTACTCCGTGCAAGAGACCCAGTACTTC. It specifies CASSYSVQETQYF.

This sequence joins TRBV7-8 and TRBJ2-1; D not resolved. Germline lookup yields CDR1 SGHVS and CDR2 FQNEAQ. Trimming took off 5 bases at V and 8 bases at J, with 7 bases between the two ends. The CDR3 length is 11 residues. The CDR3 coding sequence is TGTGCCAGCAGCGAGCTAGATGAGCAGTTCTTC. This codes for CASSELDEQFF.

This sequence joins TRBV27 and TRBJ2-7; perhaps TRBD2 as D (5 bases). This CDR3 is 16 amino acids long. Germline V CDR1 and CDR2: MNHEY, SMNVEV (reference sequence). Trimming removed 4 bases at V and 5 bases at J, with 21 bases between. The CDR3 loop reads CASSYSTGEATHEQYF. The CDR3 nucleotides are TGTGCCAGCAGTTACTCCACCGGGGAAGCCACCCACGAGCAGTACTTC.

J is TRBJ2-7 and V is TRBV11-2, with a tentative D call TRBD1 (6 bases). Trimming stripped 9 bases from V and 0 bases from J, with 9 bases between. The CDR3 sequence is 12 residues long. Germline lookup yields CDR1 SGHAT and CDR2 FQNNGV. This CDR3 is CASQGSSYEQYF. In DNA, the CDR3 is TGTGCCAGTCAGGGGAGCTCCTACGAGCAGTACTTC.